This T cell receptor beta chain came from a study of T-cell memory formation after mild COVID-19. Study-level points and caveats: Cross-reactive memory apparently joined, as some responding clones appeared in pre-infection memory. Day 37-peaking second-wave clones had unconfirmed SARS-CoV-2 specificity. From day 15 to 85, contracting clones were balanced between CD4 and CD8, whereas later expanders leaned toward CD4+.

Amplification by 5'RACE using constant-segment primers produced TCR alpha and TCR beta cDNA libraries that carried sample barcodes and UMIs. TCRdb re-analysed the 5' RACE reads in MiXCR, keeping a single row per CDR3 protein. This table holds 57,000 or so distinct CDR3 sequences, 9.3% found once. About this clonotype itself: Its target is unknown.

The specimen was PBMCs or a T cell subset sorted from them (not recorded which). This sequence originates from a young man who had mild COVID-19 (a few samples of this study predate the infection). Cell type and time point are not known.

The chain's CDR3 is CASSQQGQETQYF. The CDR3 bases are TGTGCCAGCAGCCAACAGGGGCAAGAGACCCAGTACTTC. V gene TRBV4-2 combines with J gene TRBJ2-5; the D gene is possibly TRBD1 (6 bases). Trimming removed 2 bases at V and 2 bases at J, with 6 bases between. Germline V gives CDR1 LGHNA, CDR2 YNFKEQ. The CDR3 spans 13 residues.